This T cell receptor (beta chain) was identified in a study of control samples from healthy donors and cancer patients. The method was immunoSEQ multiplex PCR; TCRdb's version includes in-frame clones alone and lacks a portion of them. The table has about 160,000 clones, roughly 95% seen once. Sequencing was carried out using blood. This TCR was sampled from a woman in her sixties in good health.

CDR3 in amino acids: CASSLSTGSPLHF. CDR3 DNA: TGTGCCAGCAGCTTAAGTACGGGTTCACCCCTCCACTTT. The rearrangement joins TRBV7-9 to TRBJ1-6; D unclear. The CDR3 is 13 residues long. Germline V CDR1 and CDR2: SEHNR, FQNEAQ (reference sequence). Trimming shortened V by 2 bases and J by 9 bases, and 8 bases separated the two germline ends.